The present T cell receptor beta chain was sequenced within a study of T cells generated in artificial thymic organoids (dated by TCRdb to about 2017). Regarding the research as a whole: The study compared the TCR alpha and beta CDR3 repertoires of CD8 single positive T cells derived from in vitro artificial thymic organoids against those of naive CD8 T cells from thymus and peripheral blood. Displayed repertoire sequencing data were described as representative of three independent experiments. The research as a whole found: The TCR clonotype diversity of organoid-derived CD8 single positive T cells was physiological and comparable to that of naive CD8 T cells from thymus and blood.

A distance of 5 bases separates the germline ends of V and J, which lose 0 bases and 0 bases respectively. Including the terminal cysteine and phenylalanine, the CDR3 comprises 14 residues. Only the CDR3 region is kept as DNA, spanning 42 bases read in frame from base 1. The germline V gene provides CDR1 SGDLS and CDR2 YYNGEE. Separate semi-nested PCR amplifications were run for the TCRalpha and TCRbeta libraries, using Advantage 2 and reverse primers located in the TRAC or TRBC constant regions. The amount of total RNA going into first-strand cDNA synthesis ranged between 3.5 and 500 ng. TCR cDNA libraries were made by 5'-RACE with the SMARTer PCR cDNA Synthesis kit, using a poly-dT primer for first-strand synthesis. Sample-specific 5-nucleotide barcodes were carried by the semi-nested constant-region reverse primers, and the resulting products were cleaned using the Zymo DNA Clean and Concentrator-5 kit. Up to ten barcoded samples were pooled, ligated to Illumina adaptors and sequenced as 2 x 150 bp paired-end reads on an Illumina MiSeq. Turning to the authors' computational methods: After demultiplexing, reads were aligned with BLAT to a custom library containing all human TRAV, TRAJ, TRBV, TRBD and TRBJ combinations from IMGT. The best BLAT hits were picked using pslCDnaFilter (-maxAligns=1, -ignoreIntrons), and custom Perl scripts were used to calculate clonotype frequencies. TCRdb itself trimmed the public reads at Q25 with fastp, ran MiXCR and retained productive beta chains. Rows merge per CDR3 protein into single entries with the most common DNA and genes. Clone size and V and J calls follow TCRdb, not the original study. In all, the sample holds thousands of distinct CDR3 sequences, and about a third of those were seen once. 2% to 3% of the sample belongs to the ten largest clones.

Healthy adult donors provided non-mobilized peripheral blood. Enrichment of primary CD8+ T cells was performed with magnetic beads using the Miltenyi CD8+ T cell Isolation Kit. Before RNA extraction, naive CD8 T cells from blood were sorted by FACS as CD3+TCRalphabeta+CD8+CD45RO-CCR7+ cells. Total RNA was purified from around 40,000 to 200,000 sorted cells per sample with the RNeasy Micro kit, and quality checked on an Agilent RNA 6000 Nano chip. In the case of this clonotype: The target of this receptor is not known. No clone much larger than this one lies a single base away; base qualities are absent.

The rearranged segments are TRBV9 and TRBJ2-3; no confident D gene assignment can be made. The clonotype comes from a human donor who gave cord blood stem cells for thymic organoid culture, a cardiac surgery patient who gave postnatal thymus, or a blood donor (not recorded which). Sample: naive CD8+ T cells from blood. The intended sense of this specimen's cell subset or site label: CD3+TCRalphabeta+CD8SP T cells; for blood, CD45RO-CCR7+ naive CD8+ T cells. The DNA sequence is TGTGCCAGCAGCGTAGCGGGTAGCACAGATACGCAGTATTTT. The encoded protein is CASSVAGSTDTQYF.